This is a list of T cell receptor beta chains from one sample in a study of cytomegalovirus exposure and HLA in healthy donors. Only in-frame clones appear in the TCRdb table, and some are missing; sequencing was by immunoSEQ multiplex PCR. The sample holds 85,000 to 95,000 clones, approximately 69% seen once. The sequenced material came from PBMCs. These receptors were obtained from a man aged 30 to 45 in good health and CMV-seropositive. Both conserved end residues are part of each CDR3. The D gene is left open where the match is weak. Expanded clones are given a class, and other clones once, few, many or no size at all.

>NA|NA|TRBJ2-7|TRBV25-1
TGTGCCAGCAGTGAGACAGGCCCTTTCAACGAGCAGTACTTC
CASSETGPFNEQYF
>NA|NA|TRBJ2-5|TRBV4-3
TGCGCCAGCAGCCAAGAGAGCGGCGGTGAAGAGACCCAGTACTTC
CASSQESGGEETQYF
>NA|NA|TRBJ2-7|TRBV6-1
TGTGCCAGCAATTCCGACACCACTCCCCTATACGAGCAGTACTTC
CASNSDTTPLYEQYF
>NA|NA|TRBJ2-5|TRBV20-1
TGCAGTGCTTCAGGGGAGGAGACCCAGTACTTC
CSASGEETQYF
>TRBD2|NA|TRBJ2-2|TRBV6-5
TGTGCCAGCAGCTATCGACGGGGGGCCGGGGAGCTGTTTTTT
CASSYRRGAGELFF
>NA|NA|TRBJ2-3|TRBV9
TGTGCCAGCAGCCCAGGTGGGACAGATACGCAGTATTTT
CASSPGGTDTQYF
>TRBD1|NA|TRBJ1-1|TRBV19
TGTGCCAGTAGTCCTTTCCGGACAGGGCGGACTGAAGCTTTCTTT
CASSPFRTGRTEAFF
>NA|few|TRBJ1-4|TRBV6-5
TGTGCCAGCAGTTCCCCGATGGGGGGGGCTAATGAAAAACTGTTTTTT
CASSSPMGGANEKLFF
>NA|few|TRBJ1-2|TRBV28
TGTGCCAGCAGTTTTGGGCGGGGCTATGGCTACACCTTC
CASSFGRGYGYTF
>NA|NA|TRBJ1-4|TRBV2
TGTGCCAGCAGGATCACAGGAGCAACTAATGAAAAACTGTTTTTT
CASRITGATNEKLFF
>NA|NA|TRBJ2-1|TRBV4-1
TGCGCCAGCAGCGTATCCTCGGTCACCTACAATGAGCAGTTCTTC
CASSVSSVTYNEQFF
>NA|NA|TRBJ2-5|TRBV4-1
TGCGCCAGCAGCCTCCGGGGGTACCTTCGGGAGACCCAGTACTTC
CASSLRGYLRETQYF
>TRBD1|once|TRBJ1-5|TRBV4-3
TGCGCCAGCAGCCAAGATACCGGGACAGGGGGACAGCCCCAGCATTTT
CASSQDTGTGGQPQHF
>NA|NA|TRBJ2-7|TRBV5-5
TGTGCCAGCAGCGTGCTGCTGAGCCGGGACGAGCAGTACTTC
CASSVLLSRDEQYF
>NA|NA|TRBJ2-4|TRBV25-1
TGTGCCAGCAGTGCGGTACCAAGGGAGGCCAAAAACATTCAGTACTTC
CASSAVPREAKNIQYF
>NA|NA|TRBJ1-5|TRBV28
TGTGCCAGCAGTTTTGTAAGCCCGCCTAGCAATCAGCCCCAGAATTTT
CASSFVSPPSNQPQNF
>TRBD2|NA|TRBJ2-3|TRBV12-5
TGTGCTAGTGGTCCTGCCGGGACTAGCGTTAGCACAGATACGCAGTATTTT
CASGPAGTSVSTDTQYF
>NA|NA|TRBJ1-2|TRBV5-1
TGCGCCAGCAGCTTGGGGGCCTCCAAAGATGGCTACACCTTC
CASSLGASKDGYTF
>TRBD1|NA|TRBJ1-1|TRBV30
TGTGCCTGGCAATCGACAGGGGACACTGAAGCTTTCTTT
CAWQSTGDTEAFF
>NA|NA|TRBJ2-7|TRBV9
TGTGCCAGCAGCGTAGGGTCAAGACTACGGGAGCAGTACTTC
CASSVGSRLREQYF
>NA|NA|TRBJ2-3|TRBV5-1
TGCGCCAGCAGCTTGGTGTCAACAAGCACAGATACGCAGTATTTT
CASSLVSTSTDTQYF
>NA|NA|TRBJ2-7|TRBV5-4
TGTGCCAGCAGCAGCGGAGGCCGTATCTACGAGCAGTACTTC
CASSSGGRIYEQYF
>NA|NA|TRBJ2-7|TRBV2
TGTGCCAGCACCCTACTAGGCGGGGTAGCGAAGCAGTACTTC
CASTLLGGVAKQYF
>NA|NA|TRBJ2-1|TRBV6-5
TGTGCCAGCAGGTCCACAGGGGGACTACAGTTCTTC
CASRSTGGLQFF
>NA|NA|TRBJ1-5|TRBV10-3
TGTGCCATCAGTGAGTCGCCGGCCCAGCATTTT
CAISESPAQHF
>NA|NA|TRBJ2-1|TRBV4-3
TGCGCCAGCAGCCAAGGAAAACAGGCCGTAGGGCAGTTCTTC
CASSQGKQAVGQFF
>TRBD2|NA|TRBJ2-1|TRBV4-1
TGCGCCAGCAGCCAAGGGCTAGCGGGCCGCAGTGGCAATGAGCAGTTCTTC
CASSQGLAGRSGNEQFF
>TRBD1|many|TRBJ2-1|TRBV10-3
TGTGCCAGCAGTCCCCTGACAGGGGGAGGCAATGAGCAGTTCTTC
CASSPLTGGGNEQFF
>TRBD1|NA|TRBJ1-2|TRBV28
TGTGCCAGCAGTACCCTCCGGGACAGGGGGAGCTATGGCTACACCTTC
CASSTLRDRGSYGYTF
>NA|NA|TRBJ2-2|TRBV6-4
TGTGCCAGCAGTGTTTTCCCAGGGGAAACCGGGGAGCTGTTTTTT
CASSVFPGETGELFF
>NA|NA|TRBJ2-2|TRBV5-8
TGTGCCAGCAGCTTGGACAGGGGAGGGAACACCGGGGAGCTGTTTTTT
CASSLDRGGNTGELFF
>TRBD2|NA|TRBJ2-1|TRBV4-1
TGCGCCAGCAGCCAAGATAGGACCAGAGCGGGAGCGTATGAGCAGTTCTTC
CASSQDRTRAGAYEQFF
>TRBD1|NA|TRBJ2-5|TRBV9
TGTGCCAGCAGCATCAGGACAGGGGAAGGAGAGACCCAGTACTTC
CASSIRTGEGETQYF
>TRBD1|few|TRBJ2-5|TRBV7-9
TGTGCCAGCAGCTTAACCCCGGGGACAGGGGAGCAGACCCAGTACTTC
CASSLTPGTGEQTQYF
>NA|NA|TRBJ1-5|TRBV10-1
TGCGCCAGCGGAGTTAGCAATCAGCCCCAGCATTTT
CASGVSNQPQHF
>TRBD1|once|TRBJ1-1|TRBV19
TGTGCCAGTAGTGGGACAGTTGACACTGAAGCTTTCTTT
CASSGTVDTEAFF
>TRBD2|NA|TRBJ2-3|TRBV15
TGTGCCACCAGCAGAGCATCTAGAGGAACTAGCGGGGATGTCACAGATACGCAGTATTTT
CATSRASRGTSGDVTDTQYF
>TRBD2|NA|TRBJ2-7|TRBV5-6
TGTGCCAGCGGCGCAAGGTTTAGCGGGGGGGCAGGGGAGCAGTACTTC
CASGARFSGGAGEQYF
>NA|NA|TRBJ2-5|TRBV28
TGTGCCAGCACCGGGGAGACCCAGTACTTC
CASTGETQYF
>TRBD2|NA|TRBJ2-1|TRBV28
TGTGCCAGCAGTTTATCCGCTAGCGGGGTCTCCTACAATGAGCAGTTCTTC
CASSLSASGVSYNEQFF
>NA|NA|TRBJ1-2|TRBV6-5
TGTGCCAGCGGCTCTAGCTTCGGGGTTGATGGCTACACCTTC
CASGSSFGVDGYTF
>NA|NA|TRBJ2-7|TRBV28
TGTGCCAGCAGGTTGTGGCCGTCGGGTGAGCAGTACTTC
CASRLWPSGEQYF
>NA|NA|TRBJ2-5|TRBV28
TGTGCCAGCAGCACAGGCGGGGCTACCCTGGGGGAGACCCAGTACTTC
CASSTGGATLGETQYF
>NA|NA|TRBJ1-5|TRBV6-5
TGTGCCAGCAGCCTACAGGCGGGCAATCAGCCCCAGCATTTT
CASSLQAGNQPQHF